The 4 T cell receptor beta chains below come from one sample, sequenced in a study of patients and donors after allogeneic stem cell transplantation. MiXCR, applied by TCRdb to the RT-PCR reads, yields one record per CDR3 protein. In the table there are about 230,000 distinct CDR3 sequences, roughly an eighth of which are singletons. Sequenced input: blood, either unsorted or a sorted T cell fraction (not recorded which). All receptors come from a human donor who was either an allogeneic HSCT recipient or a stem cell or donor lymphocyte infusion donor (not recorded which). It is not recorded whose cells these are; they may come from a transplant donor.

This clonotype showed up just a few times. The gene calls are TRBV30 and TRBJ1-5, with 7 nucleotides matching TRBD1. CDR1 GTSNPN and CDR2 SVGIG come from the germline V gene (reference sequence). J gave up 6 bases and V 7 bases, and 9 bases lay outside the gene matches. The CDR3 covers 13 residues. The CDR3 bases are TGTGCCTCCCAGGGGGATGGTACTCAGCCCCAGCATTTT. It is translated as CASQGDGTQPQHF.

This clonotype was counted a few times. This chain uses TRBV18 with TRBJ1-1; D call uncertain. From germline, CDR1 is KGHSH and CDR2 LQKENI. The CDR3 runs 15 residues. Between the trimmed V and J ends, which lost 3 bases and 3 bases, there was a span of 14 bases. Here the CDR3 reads CASSPSQSGHTEAFF. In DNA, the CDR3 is TGTGCCAGCTCACCGTCCCAGAGCGGTCACACTGAAGCTTTCTTT.

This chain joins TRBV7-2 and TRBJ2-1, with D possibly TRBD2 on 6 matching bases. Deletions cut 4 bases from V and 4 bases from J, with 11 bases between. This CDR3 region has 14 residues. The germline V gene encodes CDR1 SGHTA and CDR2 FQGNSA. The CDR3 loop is CASSSTSGYNEQFF. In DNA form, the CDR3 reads TGTGCCAGCAGCTCGACTAGTGGGTACAATGAGCAGTTCTTC.

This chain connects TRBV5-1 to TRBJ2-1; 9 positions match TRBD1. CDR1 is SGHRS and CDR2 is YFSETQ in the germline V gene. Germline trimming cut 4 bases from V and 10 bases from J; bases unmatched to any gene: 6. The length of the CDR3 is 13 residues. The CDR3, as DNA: TGCGCCAGCAGCCAGGGACAGGGTAGGGAGCAGTTCTTC. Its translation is CASSQGQGREQFF. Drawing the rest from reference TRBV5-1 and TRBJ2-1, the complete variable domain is KAGVTQTPRYLIKTRGQQVTLSCSPISGHRSVSWYQQTPGQGLQFLFEYFSETQRNKGNFPGRFSGRQFSNSRSEMNVSTLELGDSALYLCASSQGQGREQFFGPGTRLTVL.